This record concerns one TCR beta chain sequence. What it binds is not known. The data are from a study of graft-versus-host responses after intestinal transplantation. Study-level information: Following induction with anti-thymocyte globulin, all recipients were given tacrolimus and steroids for three to four years. General observations from the study: Allografts carried high graft-versus-host to host-versus-graft clonal ratios in patients having graft-donor T cell macrochimerism. Ileal or blood samples showed some GvH clones first, and such clones were also found in recipient marrow.

The assay was immunoSEQ multiplex PCR, and TCRdb's table has in-frame clones only and misses some. The profile shows some 88,000 clones, 90% to 95% of them singletons. V was shortened by 7 bases and J by 6 bases, with 15 bases between the two germline ends. Germline CDR1 is MGHRA and CDR2 is YSYEKL. This CDR3 has 14 residues. The sequence came from a human donor who received an intestinal transplant. This chain joins TRBV4-1 and TRBJ1-4; no firm D call. This sample comprised unstimulated CD8+ T cells sorted from spleen or lymph node cells, obtained before intestinal transplant. The CDR3 DNA reads as TGCGCCAGCACCCCCGGACTTGGGGATGAAAAACTGTTTTTT. It specifies CASTPGLGDEKLFF.